The present entry profiles one TCR beta chain with its context. This entry is derived from a study of blood T cell repertoires in COVID-19. The overall study: The study drew acute and convalescent COVID-19 samples from the United States, Italy and Spain. Nucleic acid was either cDNA or gDNA, and it came from T cells, B-cell-depleted T cells, or PBMCs.

Sequencing was performed with immunoSEQ multiplex PCR; in TCRdb, only in-frame clones are kept and a portion is missing. The sample shows 250,000 or so clones, roughly 85% of them seen only once. The V segment lost 2 bases and the J segment 5 bases; nucleotides outside the gene matches: 7. The CDR3 has 15 residues. Germline loops: CDR1 KGHSH, CDR2 LQKENI. This sequence was found in a woman aged 25 to 39 with active or convalescent COVID-19. This chain connects TRBV18 to TRBJ1-1; 8 bases agree with TRBD1. Sequencing used peripheral blood. For the CDR3, the DNA is TGTGCCAGCTCACCAGTCGCAGGGGGCGTAACTGAAGCTTTCTTT. Translated: CASSPVAGGVTEAFF.